Shown below are 24 T cell receptor beta chains from a single sample sequenced in a study of T cell repertoires in cytomegalovirus infection. Antigens of these TCRs are unknown. Each CDR3 protein is one row after TCRdb ran MiXCR on the reads. The data show about a million distinct CDR3 sequences, with approximately 31% seen just once and roughly an eighth held by the top ten. Sequenced material: cultured CD8+ T cells from PBMCs, taken from culture after CMV antigen stimulation. Receptors originate from a human donor in good health (CMV status not recorded). Some clones in this sample may be carry-over from other donors' samples.

This clonotype was recorded only once. V gene TRBV6-5 combines with J gene TRBJ1-1; 7 bases match TRBD1. Trimming at V came to 6 bases and at J to 5 bases, leaving 15 bases not matched to a gene. Germline values: CDR1 MNHEY, CDR2 SVGAGI. CDR3 length equals 16 residues. As DNA, the CDR3 is TGTGCCAGCAGCCCTCAGGGTCAGGGGGTAGGTACTGAAGCTTTCTTT. Translating it yields CASSPQGQGVGTEAFF.

This clonotype was observed many times. This chain joins TRBV7-8 and TRBJ1-5; 10 nucleotides agree with TRBD1. J lost 8 bases, V lost 5 bases, and 12 bases had no gene match. This CDR3 contains 16 residues. CDR1 SGHVS and CDR2 FQNEAQ come from the germline V gene. The CDR3 bases are TGTGCCAGCAGCCCTCAACCGGGACAGGGGCTTAAGCCCCAGCATTTT. This translates into CASSPQPGQGLKPQHF. Variable domain in full (rest from reference TRBV7-8 and TRBJ1-5): GAGVSQSPRYKVAKRGQDVALRCDPISGHVSLFWYQQALGQGPEFLTYFQNEAQLDKSGLPSDRFFAERPEGSVSTLKIQRTQQEDSAVYLCASSPQPGQGLKPQHFGDGTRLSIL.

The rearrangement uses TRBV11-3 and TRBJ2-1, with D perhaps TRBD1 (5 bases). Germline lookup yields CDR1 SGHNT and CDR2 YENEEA. Between the trimmed V and J ends, which lost 2 bases and 9 bases, there was a span of 14 bases. The CDR3 consists of 14 residues. CDR3 sequence reads: CASSLYTGSGEQFF. The CDR3 region has the DNA TGTGCCAGCAGCTTATATACAGGATCGGGTGAGCAGTTCTTC.

About this clonotype itself: One junction end does not reproduce the germline sequence, and a read error may be involved. The CDR3 DNA sequence: TGTGCCAGCAGCTCCCGGGAAAGTACTCCGCGGGTCTTC. It is translated as CASSSRESTPRVF. This rearrangement joins TRBV9 to TRBJ2-1; tentative D call: TRBD2 (5 bases). CDR1 and CDR2 from the germline V gene are SGDLS and YYNGEE. CDR3 size: 13 residues. The full variable domain, completed using reference TRBV9 and TRBJ2-1, is DSGVTQTPKHLITATGQRVTLRCSPRSGDLSVYWYQQSLDQGLQFLIQYYNGEERAKGNILERFSAQQFPDLHSELNLSSLELGDSALYFCASSSRESTPRVFGPGTRLTVL.

The chain carries TRBV6-2 or TRBV6-3 and TRBJ2-2; D may be TRBD1 (7 bases). V lost 8 bases to trimming and J lost 7 bases, with 14 bases between them. The CDR3 is made up of 13 amino acids. Looked up from germline, CDR1 is MNHEY and CDR2 is SVGEGT. The CDR3 here is CASGGGDGGELFF. CDR3 DNA: TGTGCCAGCGGAGGGGGCGATGGCGGGGAGCTGTTTTTT.

This clonotype appeared a few times. The V call is TRBV23-1, the J call TRBJ2-7, with D possibly TRBD1 on 8 matching bases. TRBV23-1 is an ORF for which the function is uncertain. The CDR3 loop spans 16 amino acids. The germline V and J ends were trimmed by 2 bases and 3 bases, with 17 bases remaining between them. The CDR3 loop reads CASSQQDREGDYEQYV. CDR3 DNA: TGCGCCAGCAGTCAACAGGACAGGGAGGGGGACTACGAGCAGTACGTC.

With respect to this clonotype: A much larger clonotype is one base distant, so this may be a read error. The chain couples TRBV7-6 to TRBJ1-1; D is unclear. Germline V lookup: CDR1 SGHVS, CDR2 FNYEAQ. The length of the CDR3 is 14 residues. CDR3 region: CVSSPPRANTEAFF. The CDR3 DNA follows: TGTGTCAGCAGCCCTCCTAGAGCGAACACTGAAGCTTTCTTT.

The CDR3 coding sequence is TGCGCCAGCAGCCTTCGGGACAGGGGATTTGGTGAGCAGTTCTTC. This sequence encodes CASSLRDRGFGEQFF. This chain uses TRBV4-3 with TRBJ2-1, with 10 nucleotides matching TRBD1. The CDR3 is made up of 15 amino acids. The V gene end was trimmed by 4 bases and the J gene end by 9 bases; junction bases not matched to a gene: 9. Germline V gene sequence: CDR1 LGHNA, CDR2 YSLEER.

As for this clonotype: This may arise from a read error, as a much more abundant clone is one base away. CDR3: CASTFWNTEAFF. CDR3 bases: TGTGCCAGCACCTTTTGGAACACTGAAGCTTTCTTT. V usage is TRBV5-8 and J usage is TRBJ1-1; D call uncertain. Germline loops: CDR1 SGHTS, CDR2 YDEGEE. CDR3 length: 12 residues. V lost 6 bases to trimming and J lost 1 base, with 7 bases between them.

The chain links TRBV27 to TRBJ2-3; 8 nucleotides agree with TRBD1. Germline CDR1 and CDR2: MNHEY and SMNVEV (reference sequence). J was trimmed by 2 bases and V by 6 bases; bases with no gene match: 13. The CDR3 extends over 17 amino acids. CDR3 in DNA: TGTGCCAGCAGCAGCCTCCCCGGACAGGGCCCCACAGATACGCAGTATTTT. Protein: CASSSLPGQGPTDTQYF.

This clonotype was counted only a few times. The chain uses TRBV27 and TRBJ1-2; D is uncertain. There are 11 residues in the CDR3. Germline V CDR1 and CDR2: MNHEY, SMNVEV (reference sequence). Between the trimmed V and J ends, which lost 8 bases and 3 bases, there was a span of 7 bases. CDR3 DNA: TGTGCCAGCGGACTCCACTATGGCTACACCTTC. Residues: CASGLHYGYTF.

The chain carries TRBV13 and TRBJ2-7, with 7 bases fitting TRBD2. There are 16 residues in the CDR3. The V and J ends lost 4 bases and 3 bases, in that order; junction bases with no gene match: 12. Germline V gives CDR1 PRHDT, CDR2 FYEKMQ (reference sequence). Here the CDR3 DNA reads TGTGCCAGCAGCTCCAAAGGATTAGGGGAGGGCTACGAGCAGTACTTC. Residues: CASSSKGLGEGYEQYF.

This chain joins TRBV28 and TRBJ2-3, with D tentatively TRBD1 or TRBD2 (6 bases each). V was trimmed by 6 bases and J by 4 bases, leaving 23 bases between them. The germline V gene has CDR1 MDHEN and CDR2 SYDVKM. This CDR3 spans 17 amino acids. CDR3 coding DNA: TGTGCCAGCAGCCGCATGGGGTCGGGGGCGAAGGCAGATACGCAGTATTTT. It encodes CASSRMGSGAKADTQYF.

This clonotype has more than one count but fewer than ten. The rearrangement links TRBV29-1 to TRBJ1-3, with 7 positions matching TRBD1. Germline trimming cut 1 base from V and 0 bases from J; bases unmatched to any gene: 6. CDR3 length equals 16 residues. CDR1 is SQVTM and CDR2 is ANQGSEA in the germline V gene. The DNA for the CDR3 is TGCAGCGTTGAAGCCAGGGGGGTCAACTCTGGAAACACCATATATTTT. Its translation: CSVEARGVNSGNTIYF.

The chain recombines TRBV5-6 with TRBJ2-1; no reliable D call. The germline gives CDR1 SGHDT, CDR2 YYEEEE. The length of the CDR3 is 13 residues. The germline V and J ends were trimmed by 6 bases and 4 bases, with 11 bases remaining between them. The CDR3 DNA is TGTGCCAGCATATCATGGGGTTACAATGAGCAGTTCTTC. Residues: CASISWGYNEQFF.

As for this clonotype: Relative to the germline gene, one junction end is altered; a read error may explain this. V is TRBV10-3 and J is TRBJ2-1; weak D call: TRBD2 (6 bases). This CDR3 has 14 residues. From germline, CDR1 is ENHRY and CDR2 SYGVKD. In DNA, the CDR3 is TGTACCATCCGCCTCTCACGGGGGAACAATGAGCAGTTCTTC. This codes for CTIRLSRGNNEQFF.

The genes are TRBV4-1 and TRBJ1-5, with a tentative D call TRBD1 (6 bases). Germline CDR1 MGHRA, CDR2 YSYEKL. This CDR3 is built from 15 residues. V lost 4 bases to trimming and J lost 5 bases, with 15 bases between them. This CDR3 is CASSPVEGDDQPQHF. The CDR3 nucleotides read TGCGCCAGCAGCCCCGTGGAGGGGGATGATCAGCCCCAGCATTTT.

This clonotype occurred a few times. The chain links TRBV4-1 to TRBJ2-1; TRBD1 aligns across 9 bases. CDR1 and CDR2 from the germline V gene are MGHRA and YSYEKL. The CDR3 loop spans 16 amino acids. Trimming cost V 1 base and J 2 bases; bases outside gene matches: 3. The CDR3 region has the DNA TGCGCCAGCAGCCAAGGGGACAGGGTCGCCTACAATGAGCAGTTCTTC. Its translation: CASSQGDRVAYNEQFF.

This clonotype showed up just a few times. The chain couples TRBV19 to TRBJ1-6; D perhaps matches TRBD1 (5 bases). Trimming removed 6 bases at V and 8 bases at J, with 20 bases between. The CDR3 runs to 16 residues. Per germline, CDR1 LNHDA and CDR2 SQIVND (reference sequence). CDR3 DNA sequence: TGTGCCAGTAGCCTCGGTTCCGCAGGGTGGGATTCACCCCTCCACTTT. Its translation: CASSLGSAGWDSPLHF.

This clonotype has at least ten counts. This sequence joins TRBV28 and TRBJ2-3; tentatively, D is TRBD2 (6 bases). CDR1 is MDHEN, CDR2 SYDVKM, per germline. CDR3 length equals 17 residues. Trimming took off 2 bases at V and 0 bases at J, with 15 bases between the two ends. CDR3 region: CASSLLSGGTSTDTQYF. In nucleotides, the CDR3 is TGTGCCAGCAGTTTACTTAGTGGGGGGACTAGCACAGATACGCAGTATTTT.

In this sample, this clonotype turned up a few times. The rearrangement joins TRBV10-3 to TRBJ2-7; 8 nucleotides align to TRBD2. Looked up from germline, CDR1 is ENHRY and CDR2 is SYGVKD. The CDR3 loop spans 16 amino acids. V dropped 2 bases and J dropped 2; count of bases not matched to a gene: 8. In DNA form, the CDR3 reads TGTGCCATCAGTGAGGTTAGCGGGGCCCGGGCCTACGAGCAGTACTTC. Its protein is CAISEVSGARAYEQYF.

This clonotype has just a few counts. The chain joins TRBV24-1 to TRBJ2-5, with 7 bases matching TRBD2. V lost 3 bases to trimming and J lost 9 bases; unmatched junction nucleotides: 9. CDR3 length: 14 residues. Germline loops: CDR1 KGHDR, CDR2 SFDVKD. CDR3 residues: CATSDRRARGAQYF. The CDR3 bases are TGTGCCACCAGTGATCGACGGGCACGGGGGGCCCAGTACTTC.

The chain uses TRBV7-8 and TRBJ1-5; D not resolved. V lost 4 bases, J lost 4 bases, and 8 bases lay in between. The CDR3 is 13 residues long. Looked up from germline, CDR1 is SGHVS and CDR2 is FQNEAQ. CDR3 DNA: TGTGCCAGCAGCTCCTACCCGAATCAGCCCCAGCATTTT. Protein: CASSSYPNQPQHF.

The V gene is TRBV4-1, the J gene TRBJ1-1; D is perhaps TRBD1 (5 bases). Trimming stripped 5 bases from V and 4 bases from J, with 11 bases between. The CDR3 has 13 residues. CDR1 is MGHRA and CDR2 is YSYEKL in the germline V gene. CDR3 residues: CASSSRVSTEAFF. The CDR3 DNA is TGCGCCAGCAGCTCCAGGGTTAGCACTGAAGCTTTCTTT.